The 16 T cell receptor beta chains presented below share a single source sample, sequenced in a study of OX40 agonist ivuxolimab in advanced cancers. Profiling relied on immunoSEQ multiplex PCR, and the TCRdb table lists in-frame clones only, not all of them. The sample has tens of thousands of clones; about 80% are singletons. Sequenced here: CD4+ or CD8+ T cells sorted from blood, sampled in a trial of the OX40 agonist ivuxolimab. These receptors all come from an adult with an advanced solid tumor such as melanoma, head and neck, liver or kidney cancer.

The chain combines TRBV5-1 with TRBJ2-1, with 11 bases fitting TRBD2. The CDR3 covers 16 residues. Looked up from germline, CDR1 is SGHRS and CDR2 is YFSETQ. V lost 4 bases, J lost 3 bases, and 6 bases stayed unmatched. The CDR3 DNA follows: TGCGCCAGCAGCCCGACTAGCGGGACTTTCTACAATGAGCAGTTCTTC. Residues: CASSPTSGTFYNEQFF.

This chain connects TRBV2 to TRBJ1-4, with 8 nucleotides matching TRBD1. From germline, CDR1 is SNHLY and CDR2 FYNNEI. This CDR3 region has 14 residues. V trimming: 7 bases; J trimming: 7 bases; junction bases outside the gene matches: 8. The DNA for the CDR3 is TGTGCCAGCACCGGACAGGGCCTAGGTGAAAAACTGTTTTTT. Translated: CASTGQGLGEKLFF.

The J gene is TRBJ2-3, the V gene TRBV7-2; the D call may be TRBD1 or TRBD2 (5 bases each). Germline V gene sequence: CDR1 SGHTA, CDR2 FQGNSA. The CDR3 runs to 14 residues. Between the trimmed V and J ends, which lost 4 bases and 8 bases, there was a span of 16 bases. CDR3 protein: CASSSGTQSGTQYF. Here the CDR3 DNA reads TGTGCCAGCAGCTCCGGGACCCAGTCGGGTACGCAGTATTTT.

This clone came up once. V and J are TRBV19 and TRBJ2-2; 8 bases are a match to TRBD1. Per the germline V gene, CDR1 is LNHDA and CDR2 is SQIVND (reference sequence). The CDR3 runs to 18 residues. V dropped 3 bases and J dropped 0; count of bases not matched to a gene: 9. CDR3: CASSIQGATITNTGELFF. CDR3 coding DNA: TGTGCCAGTAGTATCCAGGGGGCGACAATTACGAACACCGGGGAGCTGTTTTTT.

This clone has a handful of counts. The rearrangement joins TRBV28 to TRBJ1-1; D unresolved. V was pared by 6 bases and J by 5 bases, with 13 bases between. The CDR3 runs to 13 residues. The germline V gene encodes CDR1 MDHEN and CDR2 SYDVKM. This CDR3 reads CASSRGGRTEAFF. The CDR3 DNA reads as TGTGCCAGCAGCAGAGGAGGGAGGACTGAAGCTTTCTTT.

The chain combines TRBV7-3 with TRBJ2-7; TRBD2 matches at 9 bases. Germline CDR1 reads SGHTA; CDR2 reads FQGTGA. The CDR3 contains 15 residues. J was trimmed by 3 bases and V by 5 bases; bases with no gene match: 8. The CDR3 spells CASSNVVAGVYEQYF. DNA for the CDR3: TGTGCCAGCAGCAACGTGGTAGCGGGAGTCTACGAGCAGTACTTC.

The chain uses TRBV5-1 and TRBJ2-1, with 7 positions matching TRBD2. V lost 9 bases and J lost 0; bases outside the gene matches: 6. Germline V gene lookup returns CDR1 SGHRS and CDR2 YFSETQ. The CDR3 length is 14 residues. The chain's CDR3 is CATQRDSSYNEQFF. The CDR3 coding sequence is TGCGCCACCCAGCGGGATAGCTCCTACAATGAGCAGTTCTTC.

This chain connects TRBV27 to TRBJ1-5; D is ambiguous. This CDR3 comprises 13 residues. The V gene's germline CDR1 is MNHEY and CDR2 SMNVEV (reference sequence). Trimming left V 4 bases short and J 7 bases short, with 11 bases between. As DNA, the CDR3 is TGTGCCAGCAGTTCTCCGGCTGGACAGCCCCAGCATTTT. Encoded protein: CASSSPAGQPQHF.

V is TRBV7-2 and J is TRBJ1-1, with a possible D match to TRBD1 (5 bases). The CDR3 is 13 residues long. Germline V CDR1 and CDR2: SGHTA, FQGNSA. The ends were cut back, 5 bases at V and 1 base at J, with 8 bases in the middle. CDR3 in DNA: TGTGCCAGCAGCCCTACAGGGAACACTGAAGCTTTCTTT. Translated: CASSPTGNTEAFF.

This chain links TRBV6-6 with TRBJ2-5; maybe TRBD1 (6 bases). From germline, CDR1 is MNHNY and CDR2 SVGAGI (reference sequence). The CDR3 is 13 amino acids. The germline V and J ends were trimmed by 7 bases and 5 bases, with 14 bases remaining between them. The DNA of the CDR3 is TGTGCCAGCATTCCCACAGGGTCGGAGACCCAGTACTTC. Translation gives CASIPTGSETQYF.

The V and J genes are TRBV30 and TRBJ1-1; D call uncertain. This CDR3 has 14 amino acids. The V gene's germline CDR1 is GTSNPN and CDR2 SVGIG (reference sequence). V lost 0 bases, J lost 3 bases, and 11 bases lay in between. CDR3 bases: TGTGCCTGGAGTGTACCAGCGACGGACACTGAAGCTTTCTTT. Its translation is CAWSVPATDTEAFF.

J is TRBJ2-4 and V is TRBV9; TRBD1 might be the D (6 bases). The CDR3 is 17 amino acids. The germline V and J ends were trimmed by 0 bases and 6 bases, with 19 bases remaining between them. Germline V gene lookup returns CDR1 SGDLS and CDR2 YYNGEE. The CDR3 sequence: CASSVDPHRASGNIQYF. The CDR3 DNA reads as TGTGCCAGCAGCGTAGATCCCCACAGGGCCTCCGGAAACATTCAGTACTTC.

This clone counts as medium-sized. The chain is built from TRBV4-1 and TRBJ1-5; maybe TRBD1 (5 bases). V lost 0 bases and J 1 base, leaving 13 bases between the germline ends. Per germline, CDR1 MGHRA and CDR2 YSYEKL. This CDR3 is 17 amino acids long. The DNA for the CDR3 is TGCGCCAGCAGCCAAGAAGGGAGGGGTTGGAGCAATCAGCCCCAGCATTTT. This translates into CASSQEGRGWSNQPQHF.

The chain combines TRBV5-1 with TRBJ2-3, with 7 bases identical to TRBD2. There are 15 residues in the CDR3. Trimming cost V 0 bases and J 3 bases; bases outside gene matches: 4. CDR1 SGHRS and CDR2 YFSETQ come from the germline V gene. CDR3 sequence: CASSLDGGSTDTQYF. For the CDR3, the DNA is TGCGCCAGCAGCTTGGATGGCGGGAGTACAGATACGCAGTATTTT. Full variable domain (remainder filled in from reference TRBV5-1 and TRBJ2-3): KAGVTQTPRYLIKTRGQQVTLSCSPISGHRSVSWYQQTPGQGLQFLFEYFSETQRNKGNFPGRFSGRQFSNSRSEMNVSTLELGDSALYLCASSLDGGSTDTQYFGPGTRLTVL.

The chain combines TRBV10-3 with TRBJ2-1, with D hard to call. V was clipped by 10 bases and J by 5 bases, with 18 bases between them. Germline V gene lookup returns CDR1 ENHRY and CDR2 SYGVKD. This CDR3 has 14 residues. In nucleotides, the CDR3 is TGTGCCACAACCCTGGGGTTAATAGACAATGAGCAGTTCTTC. Its translation: CATTLGLIDNEQFF.

This clone was counted a few times. This chain connects TRBV7-3 to TRBJ2-1, with D possibly being TRBD1 or TRBD2 (5 bases each). The CDR3 contains 15 residues. Germline V lookup: CDR1 SGHTA, CDR2 FQGTGA. Trimming removed 2 bases at V and 3 bases at J, with 11 bases between. CDR3 DNA sequence: TGTGCCAGCAGCTTAGGGGGTGTGGGCTACAATGAGCAGTTCTTC. As protein: CASSLGGVGYNEQFF.